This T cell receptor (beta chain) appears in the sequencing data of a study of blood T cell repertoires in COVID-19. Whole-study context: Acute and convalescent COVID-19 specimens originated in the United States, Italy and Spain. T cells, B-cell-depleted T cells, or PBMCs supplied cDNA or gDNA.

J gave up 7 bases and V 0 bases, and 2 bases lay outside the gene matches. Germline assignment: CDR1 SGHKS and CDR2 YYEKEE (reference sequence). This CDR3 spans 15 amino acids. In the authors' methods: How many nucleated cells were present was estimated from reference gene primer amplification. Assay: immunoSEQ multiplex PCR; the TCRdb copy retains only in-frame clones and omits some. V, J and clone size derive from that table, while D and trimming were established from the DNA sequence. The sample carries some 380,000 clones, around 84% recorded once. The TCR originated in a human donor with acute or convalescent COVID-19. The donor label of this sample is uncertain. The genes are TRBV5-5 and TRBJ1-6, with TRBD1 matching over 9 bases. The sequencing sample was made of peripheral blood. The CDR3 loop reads CASSLAGTGNSPLHF. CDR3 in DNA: TGTGCCAGCAGCTTGGCTGGGACAGGGAATTCACCCCTCCACTTT. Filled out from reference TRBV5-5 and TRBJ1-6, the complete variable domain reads DAGVTQSPTHLIKTRGQQVTLRCSPISGHKSVSWYQQVLGQGPQFIFQYYEKEERGRGNFPDRFSARQFPNYSSELNVNALLLGDSALYLCASSLAGTGNSPLHFGNGTRLTVT.